The sequence of this T cell receptor (beta chain) was determined in a study of post-analysis software for immune sequencing data. Background on the study: Both relapsing-remitting and secondary progressive multiple sclerosis featured among the disease courses, as did progressive-relapsing multiple sclerosis. Whole-study findings and limits: About five TRBV segments were more frequent in patients than controls; TRBV5-6, TRBV5-1 and TRBV20-1 belonged to this group. Strong co-clustering by F measure was seen for same-batch samples. When compared against controls, multiple sclerosis patients showed significantly lower normalized Chao1 diversity.

Presence of unique molecular identifiers characterized the TCR beta cDNA libraries. TCRdb fed the PCR reads into MiXCR, producing one record per CDR3 protein. The data show about 200,000 distinct CDR3 sequences, about 30% seen once. Between the trimmed V and J ends, which lost 6 bases and 1 base, there was a span of 18 bases. The CDR3 totals 16 residues. On this clonotype: Its antigen is not identified.

This TCR was recovered from a girl under 18 with multiple sclerosis. This rearrangement joins TRBV12-3 or TRBV12-4 to TRBJ2-5; D may correspond to TRBD1 or TRBD2 (7 bases each). Sequencing was done on a sample of blood. Here the CDR3 DNA reads TGTGCCAGCAGCACCGACAGGGAGGGTCTCCAAGAGACCCAGTACTTC. This sequence encodes CASSTDREGLQETQYF.